The 25 T cell receptor beta chains given below trace back to one sample, sequenced in a study of spatial heterogeneity in lung cancer (dated by TCRdb to between 2018 and 2020). Beyond this particular receptor, the publication reports: The tumor nonsynonymous mutation count correlated with the number of expanded alpha and beta TCRs within the tumor.

The intended sense of this specimen's time point label: sample taken at primary tumor resection. These receptors are not linked to any known antigen. Libraries were constructed by 5' RACE. Sequenced on a NextSeq 500. Clones were called with MiXCR by TCRdb after fastp trimmed the public reads at Q25, and only in-frame beta chains were retained. Every entry covers one CDR3 protein and lists the most common genes and DNA from its rows. The sample table records over 3,500 distinct CDR3 sequences; about 9.4% of these occur just once. About 17% of the sample belongs to the ten largest clones. The sequencing used lung tumor tissue, collected at surgery. The source of these receptors is a female donor with early-stage non-small cell lung cancer.

This clonotype rates as medium-sized. V is TRBV5-5 and J is TRBJ2-3; 9 bases match TRBD2. The germline V gene has CDR1 SGHKS and CDR2 YYEKEE (reference sequence). V was pared by 2 bases and J by 3 bases, with 4 bases of the junction left unmatched. The length of the CDR3 is 15 residues. For the CDR3, the DNA is TGTGCCAGCAGCTTAGGCGGGGGGGTGACAGATACGCAGTATTTT. This codes for CASSLGGGVTDTQYF. The full variable domain, its missing parts supplied by reference TRBV5-5 and TRBJ2-3, is DAGVTQSPTHLIKTRGQQVTLRCSPISGHKSVSWYQQVLGQGPQFIFQYYEKEERGRGNFPDRFSARQFPNYSSELNVNALLLGDSALYLCASSLGGGVTDTQYFGPGTRLTVL.

The chain joins TRBV6-2 or TRBV6-3 to TRBJ2-7, with TRBD1 identical over 9 bases. The CDR3 is 11 residues long. Trimming took 6 bases from V and 6 from J; bases not matched to a gene: 0. Looked up from germline, CDR1 is MNHEY and CDR2 is SVGEGT. The CDR3 reads CASRDRGEQYF. In DNA, the CDR3 is TGTGCCAGCAGGGACAGGGGCGAGCAGTACTTC.

In its sample, this clonotype is large. V usage is TRBV12-3 or TRBV12-4 and J usage is TRBJ2-2; 7 bases map to TRBD1. Trimming at V came to 6 bases and at J to 7 bases, leaving 8 bases not matched to a gene. The CDR3 contains 14 residues. As DNA, the CDR3 is TGTGCCAGCAGCGTCGGGACAGCAGGCGGGGAGCTGTTTTTT. Amino acids: CASSVGTAGGELFF.

V gene TRBV6-2 or TRBV6-3 combines with J gene TRBJ1-5, with D maybe TRBD1 (5 bases). CDR3 size: 18 residues. Germline CDR1 reads MNHEY; CDR2 reads SVGEGT. Between the trimmed V and J ends, which lost 0 bases and 4 bases, there was a span of 19 bases. The CDR3 region is CASSYSSFDGGWNQPQHF. The CDR3 nucleotides are TGTGCCAGCAGTTACTCGAGCTTTGACGGGGGTTGGAATCAGCCCCAGCATTTT.

Judged by abundance, this clonotype is medium-sized. This sequence joins TRBV11-2 and TRBJ2-3; TRBD1 matches at 8 bases. The junction had 15 bases not matched to a gene; V was cut back by 5 bases and J by 5 bases. This CDR3 is built from 17 residues. Germline CDR1 SGHAT, CDR2 FQNNGV. DNA for the CDR3: TGTGCCAGCAGCCGATTTGGTGGGCAGGGGGCCAAAGATACGCAGTATTTT. This encodes CASSRFGGQGAKDTQYF.

By sample share, this clonotype is medium-sized. The chain recombines TRBV6-4 with TRBJ2-7, with 7 nucleotides matching TRBD2. Germline values: CDR1 MRHNA, CDR2 SNTAGT. Trimming took 6 bases from V and 2 from J; bases not matched to a gene: 7. The CDR3 is 14 amino acids. The CDR3 reads CASRTGGSAYEQYF. The CDR3 DNA reads TGTGCCAGCAGGACCGGGGGGTCAGCCTACGAGCAGTACTTC.

This clonotype was seen more than once but under ten times. The chain combines TRBV2 with TRBJ1-2; the D is unclear. The V gene lost 4 bases and the J gene lost 8 bases, with 14 bases spanning the gap. Germline lookup yields CDR1 SNHLY and CDR2 FYNNEI. The CDR3 has 13 amino acids. The DNA of the CDR3 is TGTGCCAGCAGTGCTTCCACGGCGGAGGGCTACACCTTC. Protein product: CASSASTAEGYTF.

This clonotype is categorized as medium-sized (0.01 to 0.1%). This chain uses TRBV11-2 with TRBJ1-6; 10 nucleotides agree with TRBD1. Per germline, CDR1 SGHAT and CDR2 FQNNGV. J gave up 9 bases and V 4 bases, and 6 bases lay outside the gene matches. This CDR3 spans 15 amino acids. CDR3 in DNA: TGTGCCAGCAGCTCCGACAGGGGGCTCTTTTCACCCCTCCACTTT. Amino acid sequence: CASSSDRGLFSPLHF.

This chain joins TRBV27 and TRBJ1-5, with 7 bases matching TRBD1. The V gene's germline CDR1 is MNHEY and CDR2 SMNVEV (reference sequence). V was pared by 5 bases and J by 2 bases, with 3 bases of the junction left unmatched. This CDR3 region has 14 residues. CDR3 residues: CASSLGQGNQPQHF. In DNA form, the CDR3 reads TGTGCCAGCAGTCTAGGACAGGGCAATCAGCCCCAGCATTTT.

By share, this clonotype ranks as medium-sized. This chain links TRBV6-5 with TRBJ2-5; a weak D match, TRBD2 (5 bases). The CDR3 consists of 15 residues. Germline CDR1 is MNHEY and CDR2 is SVGAGI. V lost 4 bases and J 1 base, leaving 13 bases between the germline ends. The CDR3 DNA follows: TGTGCCAGCAGTTCCCCGCGGGCCTCCCAAGAGACCCAGTACTTC. It specifies CASSSPRASQETQYF.

By frequency in the sample, this clonotype is medium-sized. V usage is TRBV4-3 and J usage is TRBJ1-2; 8 bases are a match to TRBD1. The CDR3 has 13 amino acids. V lost 0 bases to trimming and J lost 9 bases; unmatched junction nucleotides: 3. From germline, CDR1 is LGHNA and CDR2 YSLEER. This chain's CDR3 is CASSQDRGLSYTF. The CDR3 DNA sequence: TGCGCCAGCAGCCAAGACAGGGGGCTGAGCTACACCTTC.

This clonotype has more than one count but fewer than ten. DNA of the CDR3: TGCGCCAGCAGCTTGGGGGTGCTAGCGGGAAAACAAGAGACCCAGTACTTC. Protein sequence: CASSLGVLAGKQETQYF. V usage is TRBV5-1 and J usage is TRBJ2-5; TRBD2 matches at 9 bases. The trim removed 0 bases at V and 2 bases at J, leaving 8 bases unmatched. Germline-derived CDR1 and CDR2 are SGHRS and YFSETQ. The CDR3 has 17 amino acids.

The chain employs TRBV27 and TRBJ2-5, with a weak D call TRBD2 (6 bases). Germline V lookup: CDR1 MNHEY, CDR2 SMNVEV (reference sequence). There are 15 residues in the CDR3. The V end lost 7 bases, the J end lost 3 bases, and 18 bases lay between the germline ends. CDR3 region: CASMGLAATEETQYF. The CDR3 nucleotides read TGTGCCAGCATGGGGTTAGCGGCGACCGAAGAGACCCAGTACTTC.

This clonotype qualifies as medium-sized. The V call is TRBV2, the J call TRBJ2-7, with a tentative D call TRBD1 (6 bases). CDR3 length equals 15 residues. Germline CDR1 is SNHLY and CDR2 is FYNNEI. V lost 6 bases to trimming and J lost 2 bases, with 17 bases between them. The CDR3: CASRVDRGKTYEQYF. Written as DNA, the CDR3 is TGTGCCAGCAGAGTGGACAGAGGTAAAACCTACGAGCAGTACTTC. The whole variable domain, remainder taken from reference TRBV2 and TRBJ2-7, is EPEVTQTPSHQVTQMGQEVILRCVPISNHLYFYWYRQILGQKVEFLVSFYNNEISEKSEIFDDQFSVERPDGSNFTLKIRSTKLEDSAMYFCASRVDRGKTYEQYFGPGTRLTVT.

This clonotype is categorized as medium-sized. The J gene is TRBJ2-2, the V gene TRBV20-1; maybe TRBD2 (6 bases). This CDR3 comprises 15 residues. Trimming shortened V by 2 bases and J by 1 base, and 11 bases separated the two germline ends. The germline V gene has CDR1 DFQATT and CDR2 SNEGSKA (reference sequence). CDR3 in DNA: TGCAGTGCTAGACTCGGGACTCAGAACACCGGGGAGCTGTTTTTT. Amino acids: CSARLGTQNTGELFF.

The V gene is TRBV10-3, the J gene TRBJ2-1; D call uncertain. V lost 4 bases, J lost 8 bases, and 9 bases lay in between. This CDR3 comprises 12 residues. Germline V gene lookup returns CDR1 ENHRY and CDR2 SYGVKD. CDR3 region: CAISGSFDEQFF. The CDR3 DNA is TGTGCCATCAGTGGGAGTTTCGATGAGCAGTTCTTC.

The chain carries TRBV6-2 or TRBV6-3 and TRBJ2-3; D is uncertain. Germline V gene lookup returns CDR1 MNHEY and CDR2 SVGEGT. The length of the CDR3 is 13 residues. Trimming took 8 bases from V and 6 from J, leaving 15 bases between them. The CDR3 DNA reads TGTGCCAGCTTGAAGCCCGGAGTGGATACGCAGTATTTT. This gives the protein CASLKPGVDTQYF.

V and J are TRBV7-2 and TRBJ1-4, with 9 bases matching TRBD1. This CDR3 is 14 amino acids long. Germline CDR1 and CDR2: SGHTA and FQGNSA. The ends lost 5 bases at V and 8 bases at J; junction bases unmatched: 6. The CDR3 loop is CASSVQGAGEKLFF. The CDR3, as DNA: TGTGCCAGCAGCGTACAGGGGGCCGGGGAAAAACTGTTTTTT.

J is TRBJ2-3 and V is TRBV4-3, with TRBD2 matching over 12 bases. CDR3 length: 19 residues. CDR1 and CDR2 (germline): LGHNA, YSLEER. The J segment lost 0 bases and the V segment lost 0 bases, leaving 7 bases of the junction unmatched. This CDR3 is CASSQEGLAGGFSTDTQYF. DNA for the CDR3: TGCGCCAGCAGCCAAGAAGGCCTAGCGGGGGGGTTTAGCACAGATACGCAGTATTTT.

The CDR3 region has the DNA TGTGCCAGCAGCTTGACTAGCGGGGGGGCCGGCACCGGGGAGCTGTTTTTT. As protein: CASSLTSGGAGTGELFF. The chain combines TRBV7-6 with TRBJ2-2; 14 nucleotides align to TRBD2. With 3 bases clipped from V and 4 bases from J, the junction kept 4 bases outside the gene matches. Germline assignment: CDR1 SGHVS and CDR2 FNYEAQ. The CDR3 has 17 residues.

This clonotype is judged medium-sized. This sequence joins TRBV7-9 and TRBJ2-7, with TRBD1 identical over 12 bases. Losses at the gene ends were 7 bases for V and 7 bases for J; bases not matched to a gene: 8. The germline V gene encodes CDR1 SEHNR and CDR2 FQNEAQ (reference sequence). This CDR3 has 14 amino acids. The CDR3 here is CASNRDRGLDEQYF. The DNA of the CDR3 is TGTGCCAGCAACAGGGACAGGGGGCTCGATGAGCAGTACTTC.

This clonotype was recorded a few times. V is TRBV20-1 and J is TRBJ1-1; 12 bases are a match to TRBD1. The CDR3 sequence is 16 residues long. Germline CDR1 is DFQATT and CDR2 is SNEGSKA (reference sequence). J was trimmed by 2 bases and V by 3 bases; bases with no gene match: 7. In DNA, the CDR3 is TGCAGTGCTAGTCCGGGACAGGGGGCGGGAAACACTGAAGCTTTCTTT. Translated, it gives CSASPGQGAGNTEAFF.

Sample share makes this clonotype large. The V gene is TRBV20-1, the J gene TRBJ2-3, with 7 bases that match TRBD1. Trimming removed 2 bases from V and 2 bases from J; junction bases left unmatched: 7. Germline CDR1 and CDR2: DFQATT and SNEGSKA (reference sequence). There are 15 residues in the CDR3. In DNA form, the CDR3 reads TGCAGTGCTAGAATGTTTACAGGGGCCACAGATACGCAGTATTTT. Its translation: CSARMFTGATDTQYF.

This clonotype was found a few times. CDR3 DNA sequence: TGTGCCAGCAGTCCGGGACAGGTGTACCAGCCCCAGCATTTT. This gives the protein CASSPGQVYQPQHF. This rearrangement joins TRBV6-1 to TRBJ1-5; 8 bases agree with TRBD1. V lost 5 bases to trimming and J lost 7 bases; unmatched junction nucleotides: 7. The germline CDR1 and CDR2 sequences are MNHNS and SASEGT. The CDR3 spans 14 residues.

The chain combines TRBV20-1 with TRBJ2-2; 9 nucleotides line up with TRBD1. The CDR3 loop spans 18 amino acids. V lost 0 bases and J lost 2; bases outside the gene matches: 10. The germline CDR1 and CDR2 sequences are DFQATT and SNEGSKA (reference sequence). The CDR3 region has the DNA TGCAGTGCTAGAGATCGGGGACAGGGAATTTTCAACACCGGGGAGCTGTTTTTT. Translation: CSARDRGQGIFNTGELFF.